This T cell receptor (beta chain) was recovered during a study of early T cells in non-severe SARS-CoV-2 infection. Study information: Bulk RNA isolated from unsorted whole blood underwent sequencing; chains were not paired.

This CDR3 is 17 amino acids long. Germline assignment: CDR1 SQVTM and CDR2 ANQGSEA. Between the trimmed V and J ends, which lost 1 base and 6 bases, there was a span of 24 bases. As regards this clonotype: The antigen is undetermined.

Regarding the study as a whole: VDJdb matches were skewed toward anti-spike CD8 T cell responses.

Unique molecular identifiers were affixed to single, distinct cDNA molecules. TCRdb analysed the 5' RACE reads with MiXCR anew, one entry per CDR3 protein. The sample lists tens of thousands of distinct CDR3 sequences; 12% were seen once. This chain connects TRBV29-1 to TRBJ1-2, with D possibly being TRBD1 (6 bases). The TCR was taken from an adult who was a healthcare worker with PCR-confirmed SARS-CoV-2 infection or an uninfected control (not recorded which). Material for sequencing was whole blood. The CDR3 DNA sequence: TGCAGCGTTGAAGGCGCCCGGCAGGGGTTGGGTGAGGATGGCTACACCTTC. Protein product: CSVEGARQGLGEDGYTF.